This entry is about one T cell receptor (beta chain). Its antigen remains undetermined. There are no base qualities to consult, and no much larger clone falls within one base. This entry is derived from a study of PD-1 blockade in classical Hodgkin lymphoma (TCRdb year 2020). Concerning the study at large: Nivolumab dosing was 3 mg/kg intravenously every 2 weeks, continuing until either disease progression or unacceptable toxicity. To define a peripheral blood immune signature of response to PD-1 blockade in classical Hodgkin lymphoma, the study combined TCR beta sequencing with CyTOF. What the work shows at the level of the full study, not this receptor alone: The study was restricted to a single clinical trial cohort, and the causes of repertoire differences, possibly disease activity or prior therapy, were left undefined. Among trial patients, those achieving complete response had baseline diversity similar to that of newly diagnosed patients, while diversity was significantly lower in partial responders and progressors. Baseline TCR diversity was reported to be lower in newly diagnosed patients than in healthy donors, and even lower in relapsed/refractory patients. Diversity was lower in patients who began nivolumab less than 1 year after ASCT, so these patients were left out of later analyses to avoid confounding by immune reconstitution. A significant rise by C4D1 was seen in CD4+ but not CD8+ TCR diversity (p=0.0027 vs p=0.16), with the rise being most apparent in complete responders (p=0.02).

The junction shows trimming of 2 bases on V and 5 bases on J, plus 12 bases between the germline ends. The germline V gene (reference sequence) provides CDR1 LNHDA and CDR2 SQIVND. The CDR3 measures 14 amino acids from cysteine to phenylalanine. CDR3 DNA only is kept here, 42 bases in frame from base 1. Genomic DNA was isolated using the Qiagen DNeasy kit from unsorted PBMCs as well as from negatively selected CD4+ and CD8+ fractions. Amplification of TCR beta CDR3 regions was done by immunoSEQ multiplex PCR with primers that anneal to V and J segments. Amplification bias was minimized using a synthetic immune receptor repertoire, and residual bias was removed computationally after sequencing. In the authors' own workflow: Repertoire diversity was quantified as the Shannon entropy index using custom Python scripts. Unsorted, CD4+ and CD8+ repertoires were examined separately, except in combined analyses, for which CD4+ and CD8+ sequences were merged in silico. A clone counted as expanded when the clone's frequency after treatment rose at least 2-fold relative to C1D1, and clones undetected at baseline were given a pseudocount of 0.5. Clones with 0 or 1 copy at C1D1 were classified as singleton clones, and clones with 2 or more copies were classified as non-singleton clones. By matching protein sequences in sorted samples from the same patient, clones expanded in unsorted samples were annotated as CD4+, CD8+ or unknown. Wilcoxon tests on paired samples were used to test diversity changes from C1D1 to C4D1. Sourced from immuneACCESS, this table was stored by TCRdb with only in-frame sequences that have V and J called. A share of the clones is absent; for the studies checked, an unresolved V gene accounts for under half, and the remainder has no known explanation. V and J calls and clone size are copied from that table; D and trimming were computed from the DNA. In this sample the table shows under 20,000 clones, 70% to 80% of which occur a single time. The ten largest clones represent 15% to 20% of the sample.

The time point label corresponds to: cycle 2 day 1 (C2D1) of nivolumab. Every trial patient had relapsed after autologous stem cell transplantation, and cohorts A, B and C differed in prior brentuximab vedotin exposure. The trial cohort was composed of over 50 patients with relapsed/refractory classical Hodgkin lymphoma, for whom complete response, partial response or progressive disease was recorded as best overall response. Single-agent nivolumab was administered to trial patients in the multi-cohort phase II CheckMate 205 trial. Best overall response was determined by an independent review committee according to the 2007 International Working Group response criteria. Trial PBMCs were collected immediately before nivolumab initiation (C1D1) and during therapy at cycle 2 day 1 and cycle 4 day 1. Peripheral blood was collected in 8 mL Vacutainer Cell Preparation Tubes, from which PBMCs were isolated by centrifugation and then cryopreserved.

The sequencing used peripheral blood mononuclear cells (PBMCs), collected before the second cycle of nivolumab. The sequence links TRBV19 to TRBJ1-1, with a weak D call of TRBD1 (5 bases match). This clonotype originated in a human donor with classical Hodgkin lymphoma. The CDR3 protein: CASSITGMRTEAFF. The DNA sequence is TGTGCCAGTAGTATAACAGGAATGAGGACTGAAGCTTTCTTT.